Reported below is one T cell receptor beta chain. These data belong to a study of blood T cell repertoires in COVID-19. The table came from immunoSEQ multiplex PCR; TCRdb's copy has only in-frame clones and leaves some out. In the table there are 160,000 or so clones, approximately 87% of which are singletons. The CDR3 runs 15 residues. Germline V gives CDR1 MNHNS, CDR2 SASEGT. With V trimmed by 1 base and J by 6 bases, 8 bases remained unmatched. V is TRBV6-1 and J is TRBJ1-2; 7 nucleotides agree with TRBD1. This TCR came from a woman in her seventies with COVID-19, enrolled during active disease. Sequencing was performed on peripheral blood. CDR3 DNA: TGTGCCAGCAGTGAAGGGGGGACAGACGTTAATGGCTACACCTTC. This sequence encodes CASSEGGTDVNGYTF.